This T cell receptor (beta chain) was captured in a study of memory CD4+ T cells and cytomegalovirus serostatus. The wider study: Healthy Belgian adult donors included several CMV-positive and fewer than 25 CMV-negative people.

Here immunoSEQ multiplex PCR was the method, and the copy in TCRdb shows in-frame clones only, minus some. The sample lists tens of thousands of clones, more than 65% occurring once. V shed 2 bases and J shed 6 bases, with 14 bases lying between them. The germline gives CDR1 GTSNPN, CDR2 SVGIG (reference sequence). The CDR3 runs 14 residues. The sort gate was single viable CD3+CD4+CD8-CD45RO+ cells for memory CD4+ T cells. Serostatus was set by detecting CMV pp150, pp28, p38, p52 IgG. This TCR was sampled from an adult in good health and CMV-seronegative. Sequencing used memory CD4+ T cells from blood. The chain has TRBV30 and TRBJ1-5, with a possible D match to TRBD1 (6 bases). Written as DNA, the CDR3 is TGTGCCTGGAGTAACGGGGGGCGCTTTCAGCCCCAGCATTTT. This codes for CAWSNGGRFQPQHF.